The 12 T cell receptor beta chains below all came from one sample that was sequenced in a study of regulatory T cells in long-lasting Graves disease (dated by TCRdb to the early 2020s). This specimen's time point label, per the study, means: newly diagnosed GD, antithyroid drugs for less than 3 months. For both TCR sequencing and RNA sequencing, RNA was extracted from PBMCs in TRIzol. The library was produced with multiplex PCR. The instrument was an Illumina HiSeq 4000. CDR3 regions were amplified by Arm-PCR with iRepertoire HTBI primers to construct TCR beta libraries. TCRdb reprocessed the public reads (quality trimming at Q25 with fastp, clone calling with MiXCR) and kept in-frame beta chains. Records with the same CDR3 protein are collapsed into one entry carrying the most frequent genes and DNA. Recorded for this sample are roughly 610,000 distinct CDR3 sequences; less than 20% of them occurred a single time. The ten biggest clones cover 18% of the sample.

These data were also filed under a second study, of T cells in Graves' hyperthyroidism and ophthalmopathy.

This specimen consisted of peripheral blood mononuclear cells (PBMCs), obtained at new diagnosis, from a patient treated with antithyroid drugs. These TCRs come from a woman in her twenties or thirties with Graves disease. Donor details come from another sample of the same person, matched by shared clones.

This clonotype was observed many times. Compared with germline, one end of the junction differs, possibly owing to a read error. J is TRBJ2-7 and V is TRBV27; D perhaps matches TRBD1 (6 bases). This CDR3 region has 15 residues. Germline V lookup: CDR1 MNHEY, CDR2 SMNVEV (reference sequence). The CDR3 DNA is TGTGCCAGCAGTCTATCCAGGGGTCTAGTCTACGAGCAGTACTTC. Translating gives CASSLSRGLVYEQYF.

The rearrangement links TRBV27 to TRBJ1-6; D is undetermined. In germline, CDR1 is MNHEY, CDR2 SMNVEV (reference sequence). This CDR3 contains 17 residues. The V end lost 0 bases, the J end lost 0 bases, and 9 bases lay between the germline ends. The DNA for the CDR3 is TGTGCCAGCAGTTTATCGCCGGTTAGCTCCTATAATTCACCCCTCCACTTT. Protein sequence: CASSLSPVSSYNSPLHF.

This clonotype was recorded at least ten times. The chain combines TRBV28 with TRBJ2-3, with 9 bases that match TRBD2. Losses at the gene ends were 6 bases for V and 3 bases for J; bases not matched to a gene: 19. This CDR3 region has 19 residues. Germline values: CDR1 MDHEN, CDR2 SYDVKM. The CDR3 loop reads CASRPTLGDSGSMTDTQYF. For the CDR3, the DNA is TGTGCCAGCAGACCCACCCTGGGGGATAGCGGGAGTATGACAGATACGCAGTATTTT.

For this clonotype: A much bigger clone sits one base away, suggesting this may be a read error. CDR3 nucleotides: TGTGCCAGCAGTGGACCTAGTCGCACAGATACGAAGTATTTT. Translation gives CASSGPSRTDTKYF. This rearrangement joins TRBV28 to TRBJ2-3; D gene unclear. Germline V gives CDR1 MDHEN, CDR2 SYDVKM. CDR3 length: 14 amino acids.

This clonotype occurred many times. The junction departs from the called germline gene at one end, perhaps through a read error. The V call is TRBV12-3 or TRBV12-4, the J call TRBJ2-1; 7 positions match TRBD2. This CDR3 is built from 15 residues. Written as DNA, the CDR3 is TGTGCCAGCAGCTTAGGCGGGGGAGGGTACAATGAGCAGTTCTTC. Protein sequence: CASSLGGGGYNEQFF.

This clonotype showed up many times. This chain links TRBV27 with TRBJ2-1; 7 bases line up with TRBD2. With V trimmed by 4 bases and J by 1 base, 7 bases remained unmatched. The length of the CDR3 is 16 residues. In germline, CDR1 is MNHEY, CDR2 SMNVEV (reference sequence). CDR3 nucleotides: TGTGCCAGCAGTTCCCTACTAGCGTCTTCCTACAATGAGCAGTTCTTC. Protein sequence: CASSSLLASSYNEQFF.

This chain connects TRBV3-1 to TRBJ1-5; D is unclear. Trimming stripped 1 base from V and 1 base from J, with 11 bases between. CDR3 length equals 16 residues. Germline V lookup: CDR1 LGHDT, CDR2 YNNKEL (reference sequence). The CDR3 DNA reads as TGTGCCAGCAGCCAAGGGGGAGGAAGAAGCAATCAGCCCCAGCATTTT. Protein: CASSQGGGRSNQPQHF.

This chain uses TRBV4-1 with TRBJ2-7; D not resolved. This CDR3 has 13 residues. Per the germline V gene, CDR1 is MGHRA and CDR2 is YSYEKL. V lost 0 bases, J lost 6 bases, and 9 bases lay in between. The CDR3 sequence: CASSQETAFEQYF. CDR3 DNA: TGCGCCAGCAGCCAAGAAACTGCCTTCGAGCAGTACTTC.

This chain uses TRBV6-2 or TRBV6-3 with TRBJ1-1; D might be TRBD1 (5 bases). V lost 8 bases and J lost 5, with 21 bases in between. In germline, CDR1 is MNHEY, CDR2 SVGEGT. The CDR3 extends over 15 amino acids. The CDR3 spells CASSMGGQGRTEAFF. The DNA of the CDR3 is TGTGCCAGCTCTATGGGAGGCCAGGGTCGAACTGAAGCTTTCTTT.

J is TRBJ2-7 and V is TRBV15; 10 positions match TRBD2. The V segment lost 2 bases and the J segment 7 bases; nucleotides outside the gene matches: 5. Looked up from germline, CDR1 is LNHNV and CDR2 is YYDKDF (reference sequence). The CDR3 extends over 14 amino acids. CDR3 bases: TGTGCCACCAGCAGACTACTAGCGGGAAATGAGCAGTACTTC. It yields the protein CATSRLLAGNEQYF.

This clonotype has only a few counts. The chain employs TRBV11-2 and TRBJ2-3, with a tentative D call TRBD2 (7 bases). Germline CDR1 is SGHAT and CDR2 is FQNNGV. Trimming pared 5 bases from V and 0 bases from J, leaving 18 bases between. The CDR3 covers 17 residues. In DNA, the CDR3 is TGTGCCAGCAGCCTCCCGGGGGGACATATAAGCACAGATACGCAGTATTTT. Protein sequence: CASSLPGGHISTDTQYF.

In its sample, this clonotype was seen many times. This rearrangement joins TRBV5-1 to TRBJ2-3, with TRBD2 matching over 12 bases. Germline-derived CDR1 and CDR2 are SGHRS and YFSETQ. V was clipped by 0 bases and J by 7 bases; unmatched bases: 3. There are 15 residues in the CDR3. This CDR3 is CASSLALAGGYTQYF. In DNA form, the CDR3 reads TGCGCCAGCAGCTTGGCGCTAGCGGGAGGGTATACGCAGTATTTT. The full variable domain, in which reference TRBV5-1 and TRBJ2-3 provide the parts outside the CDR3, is KAGVTQTPRYLIKTRGQQVTLSCSPISGHRSVSWYQQTPGQGLQFLFEYFSETQRNKGNFPGRFSGRQFSNSRSEMNVSTLELGDSALYLCASSLALAGGYTQYFGPGTRLTVL.